This TCR beta chain was retrieved from a study of T cell responses to AZD1222 COVID-19 vaccine. TCRdb's copy holds only in-frame clones and misses some; the assay was immunoSEQ multiplex PCR. The sample lists 150,000 to 200,000 clones, 94% occurring once. CDR1 and CDR2 (germline): MNHEY, SVGAGI. This CDR3 has 13 residues. J lost 4 bases, V lost 4 bases, and 4 bases had no gene match. The specimen comprised peripheral blood, sampled on day 0 of AZD1222 vaccination. This rearrangement joins TRBV6-5 to TRBJ2-7; the match to TRBD1 covers 7 bases. The TCR comes from an adult in good health. CDR3 in DNA: TGTGCCAGCAGTTCGGGACAGACTTACGAGCAGTACTTC. Protein product: CASSSGQTYEQYF.